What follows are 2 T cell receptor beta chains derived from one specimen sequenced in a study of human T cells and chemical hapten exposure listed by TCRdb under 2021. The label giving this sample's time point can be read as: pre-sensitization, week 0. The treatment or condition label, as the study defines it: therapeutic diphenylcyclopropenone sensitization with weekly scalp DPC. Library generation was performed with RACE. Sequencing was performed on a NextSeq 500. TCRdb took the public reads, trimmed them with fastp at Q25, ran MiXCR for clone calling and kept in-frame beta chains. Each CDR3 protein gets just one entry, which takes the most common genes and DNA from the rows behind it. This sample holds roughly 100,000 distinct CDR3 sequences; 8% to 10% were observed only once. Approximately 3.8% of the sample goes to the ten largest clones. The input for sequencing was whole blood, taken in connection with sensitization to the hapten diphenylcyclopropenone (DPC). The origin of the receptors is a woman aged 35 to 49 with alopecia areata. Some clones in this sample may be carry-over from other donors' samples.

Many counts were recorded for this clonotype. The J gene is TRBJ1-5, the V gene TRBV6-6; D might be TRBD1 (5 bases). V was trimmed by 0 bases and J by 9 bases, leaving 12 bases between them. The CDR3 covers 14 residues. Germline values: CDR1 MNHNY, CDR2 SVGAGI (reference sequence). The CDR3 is CASSYSIERGPQHF. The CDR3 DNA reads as TGTGCCAGCAGTTACTCGATTGAGAGGGGGCCCCAGCATTTT.

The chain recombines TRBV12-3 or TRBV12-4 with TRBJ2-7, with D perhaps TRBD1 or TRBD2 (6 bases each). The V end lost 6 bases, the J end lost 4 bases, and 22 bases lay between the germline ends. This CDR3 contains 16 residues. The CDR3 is CASSATRGGGAYEQYF. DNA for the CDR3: TGTGCCAGCAGCGCGACCAGGGGAGGTGGAGCGTACGAGCAGTACTTC.